What follows describes a single TCR beta chain. This sample is drawn from a study of control samples from healthy donors and cancer patients. Here immunoSEQ multiplex PCR was the method, and the copy in TCRdb shows in-frame clones only, minus some. This table holds tens of thousands of clones, 70% found once. The CDR3 totals 13 residues. V gave up 6 bases and J gave up 4 bases, with 9 bases separating them. Sequenced material: formalin-fixed, paraffin-embedded tissue. The clonotype was recovered from a male donor with melanoma. V and J are TRBV12-3 or TRBV12-4 and TRBJ2-2; unclear D gene. The DNA for the CDR3 is TGTGCCAGCAGCCCTAGTGCCACCGGGGAGCTGTTTTTT. This encodes CASSPSATGELFF.